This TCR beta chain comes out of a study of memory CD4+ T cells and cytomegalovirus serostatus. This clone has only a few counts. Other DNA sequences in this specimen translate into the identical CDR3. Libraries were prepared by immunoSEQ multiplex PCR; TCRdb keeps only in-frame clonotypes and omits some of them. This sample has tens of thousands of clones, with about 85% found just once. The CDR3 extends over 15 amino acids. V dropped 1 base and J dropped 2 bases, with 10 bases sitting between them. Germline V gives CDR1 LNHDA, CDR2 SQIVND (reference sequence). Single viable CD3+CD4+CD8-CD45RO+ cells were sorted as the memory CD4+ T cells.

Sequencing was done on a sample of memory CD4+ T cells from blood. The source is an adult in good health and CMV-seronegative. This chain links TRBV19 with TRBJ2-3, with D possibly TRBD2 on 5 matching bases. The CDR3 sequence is CASSIGLAPTDTQYF. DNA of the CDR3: TGTGCCAGTAGTATAGGGCTAGCACCCACAGATACGCAGTATTTT.